A single sample is the source of the 32 T cell receptor beta chains below, sequenced in a study of T cells in Graves' hyperthyroidism and ophthalmopathy. TCR beta CDR3 regions were amplified from RNA transcripts. An initial round of RT-PCR targeting the TCR CDR3 relied on the HTBI primer set. TCRdb itself ran the multiplex PCR reads through MiXCR, one entry per CDR3 protein. The table includes some 690,000 distinct CDR3 sequences, approximately 15% detected once. The sequenced sample consisted of blood. All receptors derive from a man over 45 with Graves' hyperthyroidism.

The chain joins TRBV28 to TRBJ2-6; 7 positions agree with TRBD1. This CDR3 spans 18 amino acids. CDR1 is MDHEN, CDR2 SYDVKM, per germline. Trimming at V came to 6 bases and at J to 1 base, leaving 12 bases not matched to a gene. The CDR3 DNA follows: TGTGCCAGCAGACCGAACAGGGGACCCCTATCTGGGGCCAACGTCCTGACTTTC. Translating it yields CASRPNRGPLSGANVLTF.

This clonotype appeared many times. This rearrangement joins TRBV7-9 to TRBJ2-7; D not certain. Germline CDR1 reads SEHNR; CDR2 reads FQNEAQ (reference sequence). The CDR3 runs 13 residues. V was clipped by 1 base and J by 2 bases, with 6 bases between them. The CDR3 sequence is CASSLESAYEQYF. As DNA, the CDR3 is TGTGCCAGCAGCTTAGAGTCAGCCTACGAGCAGTACTTC.

In this sample, this clonotype turned up many times. V is TRBV6-1 and J is TRBJ1-5, with TRBD1 matching over 9 bases. V gave up 4 bases and J gave up 3 bases; unmatched junction bases: 4. The CDR3 has 15 amino acids. Germline CDR1 and CDR2: MNHNS and SASEGT. In DNA, the CDR3 is TGTGCCAGCAGTGCGACAGGGGGTTCCAATCAGCCCCAGCATTTT. Translation: CASSATGGSNQPQHF.

Notes on this clonotype: One junction end disagrees with the germline gene, perhaps due to a read error. This chain joins TRBV7-7 and TRBJ2-2; D perhaps matches TRBD2 (6 bases). Germline CDR1 is SSHAT and CDR2 is FNYEAQ (reference sequence). This CDR3 has 14 amino acids. The CDR3 DNA reads as TGTGCTAGCAGCACTAGCCGGAACACCGGGGAGCTGTTTTTT. Protein: CASSTSRNTGELFF.

This clonotype occurred many times. The chain couples TRBV5-5 to TRBJ2-7, with a tentative D call TRBD2 (6 bases). The CDR3 sequence is 13 residues long. Germline lookup yields CDR1 SGHKS and CDR2 YYEKEE (reference sequence). V was shortened by 3 bases and J by 3 bases, with 10 bases between the two germline ends. CDR3 nucleotides: TGTGCCAGCAGCTGGGACTCGGGCTACGAGCAGTACTTC. It codes for CASSWDSGYEQYF.

This clonotype occurred many times. The rearrangement links TRBV11-1 to TRBJ2-1; 9 nucleotides match TRBD2. The CDR3 runs to 16 residues. J gave up 7 bases and V 0 bases, and 7 bases lay outside the gene matches. The germline gives CDR1 SGHAT, CDR2 FQDESV (reference sequence). The CDR3 loop reads CASSLAGAGGGNEQFF. The DNA for the CDR3 is TGTGCCAGCAGCTTAGCTGGAGCGGGAGGAGGGAATGAGCAGTTCTTC.

This clonotype was picked up a small number of times. The rearrangement joins TRBV29-1 to TRBJ2-4, with a possible D match to TRBD1 (7 bases). Germline values: CDR1 SQVTM, CDR2 ANQGSEA. The CDR3 extends over 15 amino acids. V was cut by 8 bases and J by 5 bases, with 22 bases left in between. CDR3 sequence reads: CSFSSKQGRQNIQYF. DNA of the CDR3: TGCAGCTTTTCCTCCAAACAGGGGAGGCAAAACATTCAGTACTTC.

The gene calls are TRBV3-1 and TRBJ1-5, with 10 bases identical to TRBD1. Trimming removed 4 bases from V and 4 bases from J; junction bases left unmatched: 4. This CDR3 region has 15 residues. Germline V gene lookup returns CDR1 LGHDT and CDR2 YNNKEL (reference sequence). CDR3 nucleotide sequence: TGTGCCAGCAGCCTGGGACAGGGGAGGAATCAGCCCCAGCATTTT. Its translation is CASSLGQGRNQPQHF.

There are a few counts of this clonotype. The V and J genes are TRBV20-1 and TRBJ1-1; weak D call: TRBD1 (6 bases). With 1 base removed from V and 0 bases from J, the gap between germline ends came to 12 bases. Per the germline V gene, CDR1 is DFQATT and CDR2 is SNEGSKA (reference sequence). The CDR3 covers 15 residues. CDR3 DNA: TGCAGTGCTAGAGCCCCGAGGGGGTTGAACACTGAAGCTTTCTTT. It is translated as CSARAPRGLNTEAFF.

The CDR3 loop is CASSIERVSYNSPLHF. CDR3 DNA: TGTGCCAGCAGTATCGAGAGGGTCTCCTATAATTCACCCCTCCACTTT. This rearrangement joins TRBV28 to TRBJ1-6; no clear D. The CDR3 is 16 amino acids. Germline lookup yields CDR1 MDHEN and CDR2 SYDVKM. V lost 5 bases and J lost 0, with 11 bases in between.

This clonotype has more than one count but fewer than ten. The chain employs TRBV15 and TRBJ1-1; a possible D gene is TRBD1 (5 bases). The CDR3 length is 13 residues. CDR1 and CDR2 (germline): LNHNV, YYDKDF (reference sequence). V was shortened by 0 bases and J by 7 bases, with 9 bases between the two germline ends. The CDR3 here is CATSRDRGVEAFF. CDR3 nucleotide sequence: TGTGCCACCAGCAGAGATCGGGGGGTTGAAGCTTTCTTT.

This clonotype turned up a few times. The gene calls are TRBV5-6 and TRBJ2-5; 8 nucleotides line up with TRBD1. The V gene end was trimmed by 4 bases and the J gene end by 4 bases; junction bases not matched to a gene: 12. CDR1 is SGHDT, CDR2 YYEEEE, per germline. The CDR3 has 16 residues. CDR3 nucleotide sequence: TGTGCCAGCAGCCCCTGGACAGGGCACCGCGGAGAGACCCAGTACTTC. This gives the protein CASSPWTGHRGETQYF.

This clonotype was seen many times. The V gene is TRBV27, the J gene TRBJ2-7, with 7 bases lining up with TRBD1. With 6 bases clipped from V and 7 bases from J, the junction kept 9 bases outside the gene matches. The V gene's germline CDR1 is MNHEY and CDR2 SMNVEV (reference sequence). This CDR3 spans 13 amino acids. The CDR3 here is CASSLRGLREQYF. The CDR3 bases are TGTGCCAGCAGCCTAAGGGGGCTAAGGGAGCAGTACTTC.

V and J are TRBV9 and TRBJ2-2; D uncertain. V was shortened by 3 bases and J by 3 bases, with 15 bases between the two germline ends. CDR3 length: 16 amino acids. Germline V gene lookup returns CDR1 SGDLS and CDR2 YYNGEE. The CDR3 DNA reads TGTGCCAGCAGCGCATCAAAAATTAGGGACACCGGGGAGCTGTTTTTT. Translating it yields CASSASKIRDTGELFF.

The chain links TRBV11-1 to TRBJ2-1; 14 bases line up with TRBD2. Germline V gives CDR1 SGHAT, CDR2 FQDESV (reference sequence). V gave up 5 bases and J gave up 10 bases; unmatched junction bases: 10. The CDR3 has 16 residues. CDR3: CASSPLGTSGSNEQFF. Written as DNA, the CDR3 is TGTGCCAGCAGCCCCCTCGGGACTAGCGGGAGTAACGAGCAGTTCTTC.

This clonotype was observed many times. The gene calls are TRBV7-8 and TRBJ2-1; TRBD2 matches at 8 bases. Germline V gene sequence: CDR1 SGHVS, CDR2 FQNEAQ. Trimming removed 2 bases from V and 6 bases from J; junction bases left unmatched: 9. The CDR3 covers 16 residues. The DNA of the CDR3 is TGTGCCAGCAGCTTACTAACCGGGAGGGCCAGCAATGAGCAGTTCTTC. Amino acids: CASSLLTGRASNEQFF.

About this clonotype: An end of the junction does not agree with germline; a read error may underlie this. The J gene is TRBJ1-4, the V gene TRBV5-1; the D gene is possibly TRBD1 (5 bases). This CDR3 is 15 amino acids long. Germline V lookup: CDR1 SGHRS, CDR2 YFSETQ. CDR3 nucleotides: TGTGCCAGCAGCCCGGGGACGGCAGGAAAGGAAAAACTGTTTTTT. It encodes CASSPGTAGKEKLFF.

The chain links TRBV2 to TRBJ2-1; 8 positions match TRBD2. The V gene end was trimmed by 6 bases and the J gene end by 7 bases; junction bases not matched to a gene: 11. Per the germline V gene, CDR1 is SNHLY and CDR2 is FYNNEI. The CDR3 totals 15 residues. Here the CDR3 DNA reads TGTGCCAGCAGGGGGGGGAGCGGGAGTGGTAATGAGCAGTTCTTC. It specifies CASRGGSGSGNEQFF.

The rearrangement uses TRBV4-1 and TRBJ2-4; 8 bases match TRBD2. There are 20 residues in the CDR3. Germline V lookup: CDR1 MGHRA, CDR2 YSYEKL. J lost 3 bases, V lost 1 base, and 17 bases had no gene match. The CDR3 sequence is CASSQGVFRVRLANKNIQYF. Here the CDR3 DNA reads TGCGCCAGCAGCCAAGGGGTGTTCAGGGTGAGACTAGCGAACAAAAACATTCAGTACTTC.

The J gene is TRBJ2-4, the V gene TRBV5-1; TRBD1 might be the D (5 bases). The CDR3 extends over 15 amino acids. Germline assignment: CDR1 SGHRS and CDR2 YFSETQ. Trimming removed 0 bases at V and 2 bases at J, with 9 bases between. Here the CDR3 reads CASSLDDSPKNIQYF. For the CDR3, the DNA is TGCGCCAGCAGCTTGGATGACAGCCCCAAAAACATTCAGTACTTC.

As for this clonotype: This may be a read error, as it is one base from a much larger clone. The J gene is TRBJ2-7, the V gene TRBV14; D possibly corresponds to TRBD2 (5 bases). V was trimmed by 1 base and J by 0 bases, leaving 7 bases between them. Germline V gene lookup returns CDR1 SGHDN and CDR2 FVKESK. The CDR3 contains 14 residues. The CDR3 loop reads CASSQGTASYEQYV. The CDR3 DNA reads as TGTGCCAGCAGCCAAGGGACTGCCTCCTACGAGCAGTACGTC.

This clonotype appeared many times. V gene TRBV6-1 combines with J gene TRBJ2-2; no reliable D call. V lost 6 bases and J 1 base, leaving 15 bases between the germline ends. The CDR3 length is 16 residues. In germline, CDR1 is MNHNS, CDR2 SASEGT. This CDR3 is CASSRPVAGNTGELFF. CDR3 in DNA: TGTGCCAGCAGCCGTCCGGTGGCCGGGAACACCGGGGAGCTGTTTTTT.

This clonotype was observed at least ten times. The gene calls are TRBV11-2 and TRBJ1-1; D is unresolved. The CDR3 consists of 18 residues. V lost 2 bases, J lost 5 bases, and 24 bases lay in between. Germline lookup yields CDR1 SGHAT and CDR2 FQNNGV. Here the CDR3 reads CASSLSPHISGGRTEAFF. The CDR3 region has the DNA TGTGCCAGCAGCTTAAGTCCCCACATCTCGGGCGGTAGGACTGAAGCTTTCTTT.

There are many counts of this clonotype. The gene calls are TRBV2 and TRBJ2-7; no reliable D call. The CDR3 runs to 11 residues. The V gene's germline CDR1 is SNHLY and CDR2 FYNNEI. Trimming removed 2 bases at V and 7 bases at J, with 6 bases between. CDR3 loop: CASSEWGEQYF. CDR3 in DNA: TGTGCCAGCAGTGAATGGGGTGAGCAGTACTTC.

The chain carries TRBV20-1 and TRBJ2-7; D is perhaps TRBD1 (5 bases). Per germline, CDR1 DFQATT and CDR2 SNEGSKA (reference sequence). Trimming shortened V by 2 bases and J by 3 bases, and 26 bases separated the two germline ends. CDR3 length equals 18 residues. Written as DNA, the CDR3 is TGCAGTGCTAGACTCGACAGAGCAACCCCTCCATTTGTCTACGAGCAGTACTTC. Residues: CSARLDRATPPFVYEQYF.

This clonotype has just a few counts. The chain uses TRBV4-2 and TRBJ1-1, with D perhaps TRBD1 (5 bases). Per the germline V gene, CDR1 is LGHNA and CDR2 is YNFKEQ. V was cut by 4 bases and J by 4 bases, with 13 bases left in between. CDR3 length equals 14 residues. The CDR3 DNA is TGTGCCAGCAGCCCGGGGCGGTCGGGCACTGAAGCTTTCTTT. The encoded protein is CASSPGRSGTEAFF.

This clonotype was seen many times. V gene TRBV11-2 combines with J gene TRBJ1-1; a weak D match, TRBD1 (5 bases). The germline CDR1 and CDR2 sequences are SGHAT and FQNNGV. Trimming shortened V by 5 bases and J by 2 bases, and 15 bases separated the two germline ends. This CDR3 region has 15 residues. This CDR3 reads CASSLTGTENTEAFF. The CDR3 DNA sequence: TGTGCCAGCAGCCTGACCGGGACCGAAAACACTGAAGCTTTCTTT.

The CDR3 is CASTGVGPEAFF. The CDR3 DNA reads as TGTGCCAGCACTGGCGTGGGGCCTGAAGCTTTCTTT. V and J are TRBV6-1 and TRBJ1-1; maybe TRBD1 (5 bases). Germline V gene sequence: CDR1 MNHNS, CDR2 SASEGT. The CDR3 spans 12 residues. V shed 7 bases and J shed 6 bases, with 12 bases lying between them.

This chain uses TRBV7-3 with TRBJ2-5; 7 bases fit TRBD2. Germline values: CDR1 SGHTA, CDR2 FQGTGA. Trimming took 2 bases from V and 3 from J; bases not matched to a gene: 6. This CDR3 is built from 15 residues. The CDR3 DNA reads as TGTGCCAGCAGCTTAGCGGGAGCGACTAAAGAGACCCAGTACTTC. Its protein product is CASSLAGATKETQYF.

This rearrangement joins TRBV12-3 or TRBV12-4 to TRBJ2-1; 10 bases match TRBD1. This CDR3 comprises 17 residues. Trimming removed 2 bases from V and 2 bases from J; junction bases left unmatched: 6. In nucleotides, the CDR3 is TGTGCCAGCAGTTTAAGGGGCGGACAGGGGGCCTACAATGAGCAGTTCTTC. The encoded protein is CASSLRGGQGAYNEQFF.

The chain couples TRBV7-3 to TRBJ2-3; a weak D match, TRBD2 (6 bases). The V end was cut by 2 bases, the J end by 7 bases, with 16 bases between. The germline gives CDR1 SGHTA, CDR2 FQGTGA. The CDR3 totals 15 residues. CDR3 amino acids: CASSLVAVHVNTQYF. The CDR3 DNA is TGTGCCAGCAGCTTAGTAGCGGTACATGTAAATACGCAGTATTTT. Combining the CDR3 with reference TRBV7-3 and TRBJ2-3 gives the whole variable domain GAGVSQTPSNKVTEKGKYVELRCDPISGHTALYWYRQSLGQGPEFLIYFQGTGAADDSGLPNDRFFAVRPEGSVSTLKIQRTERGDSAVYLCASSLVAVHVNTQYFGPGTRLTVL.

This chain links TRBV10-3 with TRBJ2-2; 10 positions agree with TRBD2. J was trimmed by 9 bases and V by 5 bases; bases with no gene match: 12. Looked up from germline, CDR1 is ENHRY and CDR2 is SYGVKD. The CDR3 length is 16 residues. The CDR3 nucleotides read TGTGCCATCAGTACCCCTAGCGGGAGCCCCGGGAGGGAGCTGTTTTTT. Translated: CAISTPSGSPGRELFF.